This is a list of T cell receptor beta chains from one sample in a study of blood T cell repertoires in COVID-19. The table came from immunoSEQ multiplex PCR; TCRdb's copy has only in-frame clones and leaves some out. The sample lists 85,000 to 95,000 clones, over 75% seen once, with 7% to 8% in the top ten. The sequenced sample consisted of peripheral blood. The source of these receptors is a human donor with acute or convalescent COVID-19. The donor label of this sample is uncertain. Each CDR3 is given without its conserved first and last residue. A D gene is named only where the DNA matches it firmly.

SVPGIYGYT TRBV29-1 - TRBJ1-2 9
ASSPEGSEGFNTEAF TRBV18 - TRBJ1-1 15
ASSFGASGGETQY TRBV5-1 TRBD2 TRBJ2-5 13
SVVRDRGIETQY TRBV29-1 TRBD1 TRBJ2-5 12
ASSYRGVGWDTEAF TRBV7-9 - TRBJ1-1 14
ASSLATGFGANVLT TRBV7-8 - TRBJ2-6 14
ASSLERQGTQPQH TRBV5-5 TRBD1 TRBJ1-5 13
ASSDNQGVNSPLH TRBV9 TRBD1 TRBJ1-6 13
ATGNSGNTIY TRBV28 - TRBJ1-3 10
ASSRQGGTGANVLT TRBV5-1 TRBD1 TRBJ2-6 14
ASSSEGGQAQPQH TRBV27 - TRBJ1-5 13
AWRLAGAQDTQY TRBV30 TRBD2 TRBJ2-3 12
ASSSGQGGTGELF TRBV11-2 TRBD1 TRBJ2-2 13
ASHQRGGHGYT TRBV6-8 - TRBJ1-2 11
ASSQDQGRETQY TRBV3-1/TRBV3-2 - TRBJ2-5 12
ASSLFGASGGGDTQY TRBV5-1 TRBD2 TRBJ2-3 15
ASSRSREETQY TRBV11-3 - TRBJ2-5 11
AWISKAHIYGYT TRBV30 - TRBJ1-2 12
ASSFQGAGYEQY TRBV19 TRBD1 TRBJ2-7 12
ASSIGGLRTEAF TRBV19 - TRBJ1-1 12
ASSYHRDGANVLT TRBV6-2/TRBV6-3 - TRBJ2-6 13
ASRREQESYEQY TRBV6-5 - TRBJ2-7 12
ASSLGQGYTYGYT TRBV10-1 TRBD1 TRBJ1-2 13
ASSLGPGLIQETQY TRBV7-9 - TRBJ2-5 14
ASTFGETDTQY TRBV13 - TRBJ2-3 11
ASSMEGRENIQY TRBV19 - TRBJ2-4 12
ASSVEGQGAPDSEAF TRBV9 TRBD1 TRBJ1-1 15
ASSLAGVNEQF TRBV12-3/TRBV12-4 - TRBJ2-1 11
ASSRTVPEQY TRBV5-5 - TRBJ2-7 10
ASSSLRVGNQPQH TRBV5-6 - TRBJ1-5 13
ASSRPGGYSNQPQH TRBV7-8 TRBD1 TRBJ1-5 14
ASSARWTGSNAGELF TRBV9 TRBD1 TRBJ2-2 15
ASSVVTDTQY TRBV9 - TRBJ2-3 10
ASSSQTGSTGELF TRBV7-7 TRBD1 TRBJ2-2 13
ASSHRGLPNTEAF TRBV7-8 TRBD1 TRBJ1-1 13
SVVGRTYGYT TRBV29-1 - TRBJ1-2 10
ASSQTGAINEKLF TRBV5-1 TRBD1 TRBJ1-4 13
ASSLRVPSTDTQY TRBV5-1 - TRBJ2-3 13
ASSYPTGAGGANVLT TRBV6-2/TRBV6-3 TRBD1 TRBJ2-6 15
ASSQGTGQRGEKLF TRBV7-9 TRBD1 TRBJ1-4 14
ASSRALGHQNIQY TRBV4-1 - TRBJ2-4 13
ATSDRKAYSSYNEQF TRBV24-1 - TRBJ2-1 15
AWSDGNYGYT TRBV30 - TRBJ1-2 10